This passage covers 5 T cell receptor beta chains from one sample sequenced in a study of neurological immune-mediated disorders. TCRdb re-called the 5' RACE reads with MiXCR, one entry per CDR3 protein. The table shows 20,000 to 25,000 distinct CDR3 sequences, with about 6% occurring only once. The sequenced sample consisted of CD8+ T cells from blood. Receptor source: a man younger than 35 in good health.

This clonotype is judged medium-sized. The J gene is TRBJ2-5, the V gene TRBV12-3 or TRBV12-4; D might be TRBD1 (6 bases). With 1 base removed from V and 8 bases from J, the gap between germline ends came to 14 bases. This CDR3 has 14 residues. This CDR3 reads CASSLGTARRTQYF. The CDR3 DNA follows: TGTGCCAGCAGTTTAGGGACAGCCCGCCGCACCCAGTACTTC.

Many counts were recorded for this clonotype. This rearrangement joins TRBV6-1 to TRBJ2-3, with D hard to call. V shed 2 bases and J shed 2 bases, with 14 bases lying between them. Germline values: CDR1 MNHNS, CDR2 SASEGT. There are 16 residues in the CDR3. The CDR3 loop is CASSETEPLITDTQYF. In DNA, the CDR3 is TGTGCCAGCAGTGAAACAGAGCCACTCATCACAGATACGCAGTATTTT.

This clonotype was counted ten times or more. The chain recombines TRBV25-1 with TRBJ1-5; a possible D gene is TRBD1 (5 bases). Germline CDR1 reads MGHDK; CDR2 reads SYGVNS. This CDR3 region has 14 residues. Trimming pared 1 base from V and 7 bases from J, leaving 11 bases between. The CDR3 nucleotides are TGTGCCAGCAGTGAATCGCGGGGCCACCAGCCCCAGCATTTT. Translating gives CASSESRGHQPQHF.

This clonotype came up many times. The CDR3 nucleotides read TGCAGTGCTAGAGATTTTTCTATGGGCAGGGAGCCACTAACGGGGCAGTACTTC. Protein product: CSARDFSMGREPLTGQYF. The rearrangement joins TRBV20-1 to TRBJ2-7; D may match TRBD1 or TRBD2 (5 bases each). Trimming removed 0 bases from V and 9 bases from J, with 30 bases in between. The CDR3 runs to 18 residues. The germline V gene has CDR1 DFQATT and CDR2 SNEGSKA (reference sequence).

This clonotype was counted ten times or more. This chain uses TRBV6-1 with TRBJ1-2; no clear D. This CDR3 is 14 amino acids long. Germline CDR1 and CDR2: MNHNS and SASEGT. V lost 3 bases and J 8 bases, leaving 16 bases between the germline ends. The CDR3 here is CASSDGESMGGYTF. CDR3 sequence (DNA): TGTGCCAGCAGTGATGGAGAGTCTATGGGAGGCTACACCTTC.